Listed here are 23 T cell receptor beta chains from one sample, sequenced in a study of cytomegalovirus exposure and HLA in healthy donors. Data came from immunoSEQ multiplex PCR; TCRdb stores just in-frame clones and leaves some out. This repertoire shows under 150,000 clones, roughly nine tenths found once; its top ten account for under 3%. Sequenced input: PBMCs. These receptors came from a man aged 18 to 29 in good health and CMV-seronegative.

The rearrangement joins TRBV7-9 to TRBJ1-2; 11 positions agree with TRBD1. CDR1 is SEHNR and CDR2 is FQNEAQ in the germline V gene (reference sequence). The V segment lost 1 base and the J segment 7 bases; nucleotides outside the gene matches: 11. CDR3 length: 17 residues. The CDR3: CASSLGISDRGRGGYTF. As DNA, the CDR3 is TGTGCCAGCAGCTTAGGGATTTCGGACAGGGGGCGCGGTGGCTACACCTTC.

The chain uses TRBV9 and TRBJ2-1; 7 bases are shared with TRBD1. The trim removed 3 bases at V and 2 bases at J, leaving 8 bases unmatched. This CDR3 spans 16 amino acids. Germline V gene data show CDR1 as SGDLS and CDR2 as YYNGEE. CDR3 sequence (DNA): TGTGCCAGCAGCGCGACACCGGGACAGCCCTACAATGAGCAGTTCTTC. Translated, it gives CASSATPGQPYNEQFF.

The CDR3: CASSLLIAGQGGYTF. The CDR3, as DNA: TGTGCCAGCAGCTTGCTAATCGCAGGGCAAGGCGGCTACACCTTC. The J gene is TRBJ1-2, the V gene TRBV5-4, with D possibly matching TRBD1 (5 bases). This CDR3 has 15 residues. V dropped 1 base and J dropped 8 bases, with 18 bases sitting between them. Germline values: CDR1 SGHNT, CDR2 YYREEE (reference sequence). Based on the CDR3 plus reference TRBV5-4 and TRBJ1-2, the full variable domain is ETGVTQSPTHLIKTRGQQVTLRCSSQSGHNTVSWYQQALGQGPQFIFQYYREEENGRGNFPPRFSGLQFPNYSSELNVNALELDDSALYLCASSLLIAGQGGYTFGSGTRLTVV.

The chain recombines TRBV5-6 with TRBJ2-2, with 11 bases fitting TRBD1. The trim removed 0 bases at V and 3 bases at J, leaving 7 bases unmatched. The germline V gene encodes CDR1 SGHDT and CDR2 YYEEEE. CDR3 length: 18 amino acids. The DNA of the CDR3 is TGTGCCAGCAGCTTGGTCAGGTGGACAGGGGGCGACACCGGGGAGCTGTTTTTT. It yields the protein CASSLVRWTGGDTGELFF.

The chain carries TRBV5-1 and TRBJ2-7; 8 bases map to TRBD1. The CDR3 is made up of 14 amino acids. Germline V gene data show CDR1 as SGHRS and CDR2 as YFSETQ. The V gene end was trimmed by 0 bases and the J gene end by 3 bases; junction bases not matched to a gene: 2. The chain's CDR3 is CASSLDGQGYEQYF. The CDR3 nucleotides are TGCGCCAGCAGCTTGGATGGACAGGGCTACGAGCAGTACTTC.

This rearrangement joins TRBV15 to TRBJ1-1; TRBD1 agrees at 10 bases. Germline lookup yields CDR1 LNHNV and CDR2 YYDKDF (reference sequence). Unmatched junction bases numbered 1, after V lost 0 bases and J lost 3 bases. The CDR3 is made up of 15 amino acids. CDR3 sequence: CATSRDGTGDTEAFF. CDR3 in DNA: TGTGCCACCAGCAGAGATGGGACAGGGGACACTGAAGCTTTCTTT.

The rearrangement links TRBV18 to TRBJ2-3; D is ambiguous. The CDR3 is 14 residues long. V shed 3 bases and J shed 2 bases, with 9 bases lying between them. Germline values: CDR1 KGHSH, CDR2 LQKENI. The chain's CDR3 is CASSPPSYTDTQYF. CDR3 coding DNA: TGTGCCAGCTCACCCCCTTCGTACACAGATACGCAGTATTTT.

The sample holds a few counts of this clone. V usage is TRBV27 and J usage is TRBJ2-2, with TRBD1 matching 8 bases. With V trimmed by 2 bases and J by 3 bases, 5 bases remained unmatched. This CDR3 is built from 16 residues. Looked up from germline, CDR1 is MNHEY and CDR2 is SMNVEV (reference sequence). The CDR3 sequence is CASSLLHRGDTGELFF. CDR3 in DNA: TGTGCCAGCAGTTTACTCCACAGGGGGGACACCGGGGAGCTGTTTTTT.

The V and J genes are TRBV5-7 and TRBJ2-7; 14 nucleotides match TRBD2. TRBV5-7 is an ORF for which the function is uncertain. The CDR3 covers 15 residues. Trimming removed 3 bases from V and 5 bases from J; junction bases left unmatched: 4. The CDR3 here is CASSSTSGRAHEQYF. DNA for the CDR3: TGTGCCAGCAGCTCGACTAGCGGGAGGGCCCACGAGCAGTACTTC.

The chain uses TRBV10-1 and TRBJ2-5, with TRBD2 identical over 7 bases. Germline V gives CDR1 WNHNN, CDR2 SYGVQD (reference sequence). V trimming: 4 bases; J trimming: 1 base; junction bases outside the gene matches: 3. The CDR3 is 14 residues long. This CDR3 reads CASSAWEGQETQYF. The CDR3 DNA reads TGCGCCAGCAGTGCTTGGGAGGGCCAAGAGACCCAGTACTTC.

This chain uses TRBV9 with TRBJ2-1; 14 bases match TRBD2. Germline trimming cut 4 bases from V and 7 bases from J; bases unmatched to any gene: 16. From germline, CDR1 is SGDLS and CDR2 YYNGEE. This CDR3 spans 19 amino acids. The CDR3 nucleotides read TGTGCCAGCAGCCCATTAAGGACTAGCGGGAGGCGCCCTCCAAATGAGCAGTTCTTC. Protein: CASSPLRTSGRRPPNEQFF. Full variable domain (rest looked up from reference TRBV9 and TRBJ2-1): DSGVTQTPKHLITATGQRVTLRCSPRSGDLSVYWYQQSLDQGLQFLIQYYNGEERAKGNILERFSAQQFPDLHSELNLSSLELGDSALYFCASSPLRTSGRRPPNEQFFGPGTRLTVL.

The genes are TRBV5-1 and TRBJ1-5, with a weak D call TRBD1 (6 bases). The CDR3 sequence is 13 residues long. Germline V CDR1 and CDR2: SGHRS, YFSETQ. The V end was cut by 4 bases, the J end by 5 bases, with 10 bases between. CDR3 DNA sequence: TGCGCCAGCAGCGAACAGGGACATCAGCCCCAGCATTTT. Amino acid sequence: CASSEQGHQPQHF.

This chain links TRBV29-1 with TRBJ2-7; D possibly corresponds to TRBD1 (6 bases). CDR3 length: 12 amino acids. The V gene lost 7 bases and the J gene lost 3 bases, with 13 bases spanning the gap. Germline CDR1 and CDR2: SQVTM and ANQGSEA. The CDR3 nucleotides read TGCAGCGCAGGGTCAGGGGTCTACGAGCAGTACTTC. Residues: CSAGSGVYEQYF.

The CDR3: CACVPATNEKLFF. In DNA, the CDR3 is TGTGCCTGTGTTCCCGCAACTAATGAAAAACTGTTTTTT. This sequence joins TRBV30 and TRBJ1-4, with D unclear. Looked up from germline, CDR1 is GTSNPN and CDR2 is SVGIG (reference sequence). The CDR3 loop spans 13 amino acids. V lost 6 bases and J lost 0, with 8 bases in between.

The chain employs TRBV18 and TRBJ2-7; D is perhaps TRBD2 (5 bases). This CDR3 spans 14 amino acids. The V gene lost 2 bases and the J gene lost 3 bases, with 11 bases spanning the gap. Per germline, CDR1 KGHSH and CDR2 LQKENI. DNA for the CDR3: TGTGCCAGCTCACCAGGGGAGCTACTCTACGAGCAGTACTTC. It codes for CASSPGELLYEQYF.

This chain uses TRBV30 with TRBJ2-7; the match to TRBD2 covers 8 bases. Trimming took 0 bases from V and 6 from J; bases not matched to a gene: 4. The CDR3 is made up of 13 amino acids. The germline V gene has CDR1 GTSNPN and CDR2 SVGIG (reference sequence). The CDR3 here is CAWSVTSGTEQYF. In DNA form, the CDR3 reads TGTGCCTGGAGTGTCACTAGCGGTACCGAGCAGTACTTC. The variable domain in full, completed from reference TRBV30 and TRBJ2-7, reads SQTIHQWPATLVQPVGSPLSLECTVEGTSNPNLYWYRQAAGRGLQLLFYSVGIGQISSEVPQNLSASRPQDRQFILSSKKLLLSDSGFYLCAWSVTSGTEQYFGPGTRLTVT.

This chain uses TRBV28 with TRBJ2-5, with 11 bases lining up with TRBD2. Germline V gene sequence: CDR1 MDHEN, CDR2 SYDVKM. The CDR3 covers 15 residues. V shed 7 bases and J 2 bases; nucleotides not matched to a gene: 6. CDR3 sequence reads: CASTSGGRGQETQYF. DNA for the CDR3: TGTGCCAGCACTAGCGGGGGGCGAGGGCAAGAGACCCAGTACTTC.

This chain connects TRBV7-2 to TRBJ2-1; D is possibly TRBD2 (6 bases). Germline V gene lookup returns CDR1 SGHTA and CDR2 FQGNSA. Trimming removed 5 bases at V and 7 bases at J, with 15 bases between. CDR3 size: 14 residues. CDR3 sequence: CASSGKTGDNEQFF. The CDR3 DNA follows: TGTGCCAGCAGCGGGAAGACGGGGGATAATGAGCAGTTCTTC. The whole variable domain, remainder taken from reference TRBV7-2 and TRBJ2-1, is GAGVSQSPSNKVTEKGKDVELRCDPISGHTALYWYRQSLGQGLEFLIYFQGNSAPDKSGLPSDRFSAERTGGSVSTLTIQRTQQEDSAVYLCASSGKTGDNEQFFGPGTRLTVL.

The V call is TRBV14, the J call TRBJ1-5; TRBD1 is a possible D gene (5 bases). Germline CDR1 is SGHDN and CDR2 is FVKESK. With 1 base removed from V and 5 bases from J, the gap between germline ends came to 15 bases. CDR3 size: 16 residues. CDR3 residues: CASSQAFRAGDQPQHF. CDR3 nucleotide sequence: TGTGCCAGCAGCCAAGCATTCCGGGCGGGGGATCAGCCCCAGCATTTT. Full variable domain (remainder filled in from reference TRBV14 and TRBJ1-5): EAGVTQFPSHSVIEKGQTVTLRCDPISGHDNLYWYRRVMGKEIKFLLHFVKESKQDESGMPNNRFLAERTGGTYSTLKVQPAELEDSGVYFCASSQAFRAGDQPQHFGDGTRLSIL.

This chain joins TRBV6-5 and TRBJ1-2, with 8 bases lining up with TRBD1. In germline, CDR1 is MNHEY, CDR2 SVGAGI. This CDR3 is 15 amino acids long. V dropped 5 bases and J dropped 5; count of bases not matched to a gene: 10. The CDR3 protein is CASSPRTGSGYGYTF. In DNA form, the CDR3 reads TGTGCCAGCAGTCCACGGACAGGGTCGGGATATGGCTACACCTTC.

The chain is built from TRBV4-2 and TRBJ2-1; D remains unclear. Germline CDR1 reads LGHNA; CDR2 reads YNFKEQ. V was pared by 1 base and J by 7 bases, with 2 bases between. The CDR3 extends over 11 amino acids. The CDR3 reads CASSQVNEQFF. The CDR3 DNA reads as TGTGCCAGCAGCCAAGTAAATGAGCAGTTCTTC.

This clone was seen a few times. The chain uses TRBV21-1 and TRBJ2-2; TRBD1, the D gene given by the table, was not confirmed from the DNA. TRBV21-1 is a documented pseudogene. This CDR3 spans 17 amino acids. As DNA, the CDR3 is TGTGCCAGCAGCAAATTGCGACAGGGTGATCACACCGGGGAGCTGTTTTTT. Encoded protein: CASSKLRQGDHTGELFF.

The chain is built from TRBV7-9 and TRBJ2-1; no reliable D call. CDR3 length equals 13 residues. V lost 7 bases and J lost 1, with 8 bases in between. Germline CDR1 reads SEHNR; CDR2 reads FQNEAQ (reference sequence). Here the CDR3 DNA reads TGTGCCAGCAACAAACAGTCCTACAATGAGCAGTTCTTC. Translation: CASNKQSYNEQFF.